Each of the 15 T cell receptor beta chains below was sequenced from the same sample in a study of T-cell reconstitution after alpha-beta-depleted transplantation in children. The library targeted TCRbeta and was prepared with unique molecular identifiers. One entry per CDR3 protein results from TCRdb running MiXCR on the PCR reads. The data contain approximately 200,000 distinct CDR3 sequences, more than 14% of them seen just once; the ten biggest clones take up less than 15%. Sequences were derived from PBMCs from the stem cell graft donor, sampled from the stem cell graft. All receptors come from a human donor who donated a stem cell graft to a child with acute lymphoblastic leukemia.

This sequence joins TRBV5-1 and TRBJ1-1; maybe TRBD1 (6 bases). Germline loops: CDR1 SGHRS, CDR2 YFSETQ. The V end was cut by 0 bases, the J end by 2 bases, with 17 bases between. The CDR3 spans 17 residues. The CDR3 loop reads CASSLADSWGINTEAFF. In DNA, the CDR3 is TGCGCCAGCAGCTTGGCGGACAGTTGGGGCATTAACACTGAAGCTTTCTTT.

In its sample, this clonotype was seen many times. The CDR3: CSATGLAGDNEQFF. CDR3 DNA: TGCAGTGCCACAGGGCTAGCGGGGGACAATGAGCAGTTCTTC. V usage is TRBV20-1 and J usage is TRBJ2-1, with TRBD2 identical over 10 bases. Germline-derived CDR1 and CDR2 are DFQATT and SNEGSKA (reference sequence). The CDR3 has 14 amino acids. The J segment lost 5 bases and the V segment lost 6 bases, leaving 7 bases of the junction unmatched.

This clonotype occurred many times. The gene calls are TRBV20-1 and TRBJ2-7, with a tentative D call TRBD2 (5 bases). Trimming cost V 6 bases and J 3 bases, with 21 bases left between them. The CDR3 length is 15 residues. The germline CDR1 and CDR2 sequences are DFQATT and SNEGSKA (reference sequence). This chain's CDR3 is CSATTTAGDGYEQYF. CDR3 DNA: TGCAGTGCAACGACCACGGCCGGGGATGGCTACGAGCAGTACTTC.

This clonotype has ten or more counts. The chain is built from TRBV12-3 or TRBV12-4 and TRBJ2-3, with TRBD2 as a possible D gene (6 bases). This CDR3 spans 14 amino acids. Trimming shortened V by 3 bases and J by 6 bases, and 13 bases separated the two germline ends. The CDR3, as DNA: TGTGCCAGCAGTTTCGTCACTAGCTACGATACGCAGTATTTT. As protein: CASSFVTSYDTQYF.

Many counts were recorded for this clonotype. The chain links TRBV12-3 or TRBV12-4 to TRBJ2-7, with unresolved D. The CDR3 has 16 amino acids. Trimming shortened V by 5 bases and J by 0 bases, and 17 bases separated the two germline ends. CDR3 DNA sequence: TGTGCCAGCAGTCTCCCCCTTACTCGGAGCTCCTACGAGCAGTACTTC. The encoded protein is CASSLPLTRSSYEQYF.

In its sample, this clonotype was seen many times. The chain has TRBV11-1 and TRBJ1-1; perhaps TRBD1 as D (6 bases). The V gene lost 5 bases and the J gene lost 0 bases, with 22 bases spanning the gap. In germline, CDR1 is SGHAT, CDR2 FQDESV (reference sequence). The CDR3 has 18 residues. Here the CDR3 DNA reads TGTGCCAGCAGCCCGCCGTCGGGGGCAGTTAGGATGAACACTGAAGCTTTCTTT. This encodes CASSPPSGAVRMNTEAFF.

This clonotype has a count of ten or more. This chain joins TRBV6-5 and TRBJ2-7; possible D gene TRBD2, 6 bases. The CDR3 has 13 amino acids. Trimming stripped 0 bases from V and 3 bases from J, with 6 bases between. Germline V gene data show CDR1 as MNHEY and CDR2 as SVGAGI. The chain's CDR3 is CASSYSEGYEQYF. DNA of the CDR3: TGTGCCAGCAGTTACTCGGAGGGCTACGAGCAGTACTTC.

In this sample, this clonotype turned up many times. The rearrangement links TRBV28 to TRBJ2-7, with 7 positions matching TRBD2. The germline CDR1 and CDR2 sequences are MDHEN and SYDVKM. The CDR3 runs 14 residues. The V gene end was trimmed by 5 bases and the J gene end by 2 bases; junction bases not matched to a gene: 6. The CDR3 spells CASSNSGPPYEQYF. The CDR3 region has the DNA TGTGCCAGCAGTAATAGCGGGCCCCCCTACGAGCAGTACTTC. The full variable domain, its missing parts supplied by reference TRBV28 and TRBJ2-7, is DVKVTQSSRYLVKRTGEKVFLECVQDMDHENMFWYRQDPGLGLRLIYFSYDVKMKEKGDIPEGYSVSREKKERFSLILESASTNQTSMYLCASSNSGPPYEQYFGPGTRLTVT.

This sequence joins TRBV5-6 and TRBJ2-5; 11 bases line up with TRBD1. Germline V gene lookup returns CDR1 SGHDT and CDR2 YYEEEE. V shed 9 bases and J 4 bases; nucleotides not matched to a gene: 11. This CDR3 comprises 15 residues. CDR3 DNA sequence: TGTGCCATGGGCCCTGGACAGGGGGCGAGAGAGACCCAGTACTTC. Translated: CAMGPGQGARETQYF. The variable domain in full, with the rest retrieved from reference TRBV5-6 and TRBJ2-5, is DAGVTQSPTHLIKTRGQQVTLRCSPKSGHDTVSWYQQALGQGPQFIFQYYEEEERQRGNFPDRFSGHQFPNYSSELNVNALLLGDSALYLCAMGPGQGARETQYFGPGTRLLVL.

V is TRBV21-1 and J is TRBJ2-1; the table calls TRBD2, which could not be checked here. TRBV21-1 is a known pseudogene. This CDR3 spans 16 amino acids. The CDR3 sequence is CASSKALAGVENEQFF. In DNA, the CDR3 is TGTGCCAGCAGCAAAGCACTAGCGGGAGTTGAAAATGAGCAGTTCTTC.

This clonotype occurred many times. The genes are TRBV5-1 and TRBJ2-1; TRBD1 might be the D (6 bases). V lost 0 bases, J lost 10 bases, and 14 bases lay in between. Germline-derived CDR1 and CDR2 are SGHRS and YFSETQ. The CDR3 spans 14 residues. CDR3 sequence reads: CASSLDYQQGEQFF. The CDR3 nucleotides are TGCGCCAGCAGCTTGGACTATCAGCAGGGGGAGCAGTTCTTC.

This clonotype appeared many times. The V and J genes are TRBV12-3 or TRBV12-4 and TRBJ2-7, with D perhaps TRBD1 (5 bases). The V end was cut by 3 bases, the J end by 3 bases, with 12 bases between. The CDR3 loop spans 14 amino acids. The CDR3: CASSLSRVDYEQYF. CDR3 in DNA: TGTGCCAGCAGTTTGTCCAGGGTCGACTACGAGCAGTACTTC.

The chain employs TRBV5-1 and TRBJ2-3, with TRBD2 matching 10 bases. CDR3 length: 16 amino acids. Germline V CDR1 and CDR2: SGHRS, YFSETQ. V was clipped by 3 bases and J by 0 bases; unmatched bases: 4. CDR3 DNA: TGCGCCAGCAGCTGGGGACTAGCGACTAGCACAGATACGCAGTATTTT. Amino acid sequence: CASSWGLATSTDTQYF. The entire variable domain, with the rest obtained from reference TRBV5-1 and TRBJ2-3, is as follows: KAGVTQTPRYLIKTRGQQVTLSCSPISGHRSVSWYQQTPGQGLQFLFEYFSETQRNKGNFPGRFSGRQFSNSRSEMNVSTLELGDSALYLCASSWGLATSTDTQYFGPGTRLTVL.

In this sample, this clonotype turned up many times. The chain links TRBV12-3 or TRBV12-4 to TRBJ1-1; D unresolved. The CDR3 is made up of 16 amino acids. Trimming shortened V by 5 bases and J by 0 bases, and 16 bases separated the two germline ends. CDR3 nucleotides: TGTGCCAGCAGTCTTAGGCAGACTTACATGAACACTGAAGCTTTCTTT. It specifies CASSLRQTYMNTEAFF.

This clonotype was seen ten or more times. The rearrangement links TRBV20-1 to TRBJ2-7; 7 bases agree with TRBD2. V shed 0 bases and J 0 bases; nucleotides not matched to a gene: 14. Looked up from germline, CDR1 is DFQATT and CDR2 is SNEGSKA (reference sequence). The CDR3 contains 18 residues. The CDR3 DNA is TGCAGTGCTAGAGATTCCAGTCACGGGCGGGGGAGCTCCTACGAGCAGTACTTC. Translation gives CSARDSSHGRGSSYEQYF.